The T cell receptor (beta chain) under discussion was sequenced for a study of graft-versus-host responses after intestinal transplantation. Study-wide background: Each recipient received a multivisceral, liver-intestinal, or isolated intestinal graft. Tacrolimus plus steroids were given to all recipients for 2 to 4 years, preceded by anti-thymocyte globulin induction. Study conclusions and caveats: Investigators detected GvH clones in recipient marrow, with some emerging earlier in ileum or blood. With peak circulating GvH clone levels came an association with early post-transplant HvG declines.

This CDR3 is 11 amino acids long. Germline lookup yields CDR1 DFQATT and CDR2 SNEGSKA (reference sequence). Assay used: immunoSEQ multiplex PCR; TCRdb lists only in-frame clones, some missing. The table shows some 45,000 clones, with about 95% occurring only once. Points on this clone: The antigen remains unidentified.

The specimen comprised PBMCs, sampled about 11 months after intestinal transplant. This chain connects TRBV20-1 to TRBJ2-5; D uncertain. The DNA matches TRBJ2-7 better at its end, which makes the J call doubtful. The origin of this receptor is a human patient who received an intestinal transplant, so some T cells may come from the graft donor. Here the CDR3 DNA reads TGCAGTGCCGTGGGGTCCTACGAGCAGTACTTC. It yields the protein CSAVGSYEQYF.